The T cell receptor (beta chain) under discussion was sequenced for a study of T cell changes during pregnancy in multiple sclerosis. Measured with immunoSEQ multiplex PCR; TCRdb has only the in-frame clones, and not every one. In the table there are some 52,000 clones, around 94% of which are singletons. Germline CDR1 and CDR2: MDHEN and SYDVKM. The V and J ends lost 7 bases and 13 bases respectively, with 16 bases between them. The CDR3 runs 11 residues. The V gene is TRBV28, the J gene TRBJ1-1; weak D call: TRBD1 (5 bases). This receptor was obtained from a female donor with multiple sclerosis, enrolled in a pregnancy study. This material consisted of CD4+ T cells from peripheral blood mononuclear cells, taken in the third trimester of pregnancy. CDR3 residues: CASTLALRGFF. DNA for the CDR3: TGTGCCAGCACCTTGGCCCTAAGGGGTTTCTTT.